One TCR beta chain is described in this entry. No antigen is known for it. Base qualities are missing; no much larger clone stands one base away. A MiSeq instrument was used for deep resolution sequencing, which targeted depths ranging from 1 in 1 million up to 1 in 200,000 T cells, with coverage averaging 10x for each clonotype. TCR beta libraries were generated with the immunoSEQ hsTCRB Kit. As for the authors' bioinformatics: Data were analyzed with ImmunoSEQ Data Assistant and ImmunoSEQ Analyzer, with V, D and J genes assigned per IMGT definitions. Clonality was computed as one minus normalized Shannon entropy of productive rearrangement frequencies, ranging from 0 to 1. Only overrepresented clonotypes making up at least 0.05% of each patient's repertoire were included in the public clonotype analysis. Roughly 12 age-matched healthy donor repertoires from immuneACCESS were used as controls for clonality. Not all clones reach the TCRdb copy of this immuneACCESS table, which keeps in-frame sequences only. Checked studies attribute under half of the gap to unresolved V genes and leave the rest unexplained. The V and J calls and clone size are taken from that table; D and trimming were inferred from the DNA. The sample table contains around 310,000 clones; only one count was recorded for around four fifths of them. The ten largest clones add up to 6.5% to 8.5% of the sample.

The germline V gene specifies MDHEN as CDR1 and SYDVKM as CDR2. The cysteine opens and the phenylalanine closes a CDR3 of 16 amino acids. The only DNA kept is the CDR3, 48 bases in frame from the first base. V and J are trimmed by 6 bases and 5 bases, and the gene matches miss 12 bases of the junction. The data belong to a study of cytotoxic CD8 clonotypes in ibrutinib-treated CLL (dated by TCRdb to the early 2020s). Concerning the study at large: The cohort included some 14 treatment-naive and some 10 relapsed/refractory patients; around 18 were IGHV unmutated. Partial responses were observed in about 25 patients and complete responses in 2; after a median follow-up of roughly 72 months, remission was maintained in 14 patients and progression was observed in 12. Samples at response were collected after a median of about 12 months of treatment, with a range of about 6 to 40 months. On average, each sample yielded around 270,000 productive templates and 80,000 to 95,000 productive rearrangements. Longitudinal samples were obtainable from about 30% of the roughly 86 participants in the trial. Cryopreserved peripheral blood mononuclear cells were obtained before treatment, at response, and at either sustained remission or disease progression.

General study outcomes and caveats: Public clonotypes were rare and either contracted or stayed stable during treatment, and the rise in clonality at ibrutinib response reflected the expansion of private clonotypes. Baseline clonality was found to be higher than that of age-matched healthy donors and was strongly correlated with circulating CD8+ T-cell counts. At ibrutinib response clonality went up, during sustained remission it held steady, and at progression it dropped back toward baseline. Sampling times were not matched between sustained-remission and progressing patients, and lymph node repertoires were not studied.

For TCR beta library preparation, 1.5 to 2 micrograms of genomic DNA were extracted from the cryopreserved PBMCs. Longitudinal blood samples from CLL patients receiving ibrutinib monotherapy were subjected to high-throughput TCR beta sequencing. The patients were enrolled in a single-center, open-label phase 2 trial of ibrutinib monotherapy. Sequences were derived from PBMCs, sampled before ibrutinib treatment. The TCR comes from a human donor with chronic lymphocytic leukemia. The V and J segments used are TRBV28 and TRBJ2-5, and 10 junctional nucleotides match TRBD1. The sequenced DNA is TGTGCCAGCAGGCGACTCGACAGGGGGCGCTGGGAGACCCAGTACTTC. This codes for CASRRLDRGRWETQYF. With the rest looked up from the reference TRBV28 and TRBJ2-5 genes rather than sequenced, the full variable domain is DVKVTQSSRYLVKRTGEKVFLECVQDMDHENMFWYRQDPGLGLRLIYFSYDVKMKEKGDIPEGYSVSREKKERFSLILESASTNQTSMYLCASRRLDRGRWETQYFGPGTRLLVL.